The following is a TCR beta chain sequence with its context. No antigen is known for it. This sample was taken from a study of T cell responses to AZD1222 COVID-19 vaccine. Doses given second, at about 4 or about 12 weeks, were pooled. Sequenced by immunoSEQ multiplex PCR; TCRdb stores in-frame clones only, minus some. Of 140,000 to 150,000 clones listed, about 91% are singletons. The V and J ends lost 5 bases and 5 bases respectively, with 7 bases between them. The CDR3 contains 11 residues. Study-wide findings and caveats: Clonal diversity may have been underestimated in mostly white British donors. Of the AZD1222 recipients, only 5 to 7 were seropositive at baseline.

This chain uses TRBV12-3 or TRBV12-4 with TRBJ2-7; maybe TRBD2 (5 bases). Sequenced here: peripheral blood, sampled 28 days after the second AZD1222 dose. The clonotype was recovered from an adult who received the AZD1222 COVID-19 vaccine. DNA for the CDR3: TGTGCCAGCAGTCCAGCGGACGAGCAGTACTTC. It specifies CASSPADEQYF.